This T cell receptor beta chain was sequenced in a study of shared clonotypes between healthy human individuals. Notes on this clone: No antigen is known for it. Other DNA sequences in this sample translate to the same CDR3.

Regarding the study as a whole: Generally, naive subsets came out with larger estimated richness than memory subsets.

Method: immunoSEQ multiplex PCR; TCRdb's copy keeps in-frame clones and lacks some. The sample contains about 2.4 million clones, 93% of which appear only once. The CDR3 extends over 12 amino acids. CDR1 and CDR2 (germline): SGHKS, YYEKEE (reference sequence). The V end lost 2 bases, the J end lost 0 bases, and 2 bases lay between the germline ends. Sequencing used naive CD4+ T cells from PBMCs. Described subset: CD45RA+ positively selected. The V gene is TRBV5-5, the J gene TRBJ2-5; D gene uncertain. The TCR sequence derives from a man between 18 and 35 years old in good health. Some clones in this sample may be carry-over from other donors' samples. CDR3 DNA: TGTGCCAGCAGCTTAAACCAAGAGACCCAGTACTTC. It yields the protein CASSLNQETQYF.